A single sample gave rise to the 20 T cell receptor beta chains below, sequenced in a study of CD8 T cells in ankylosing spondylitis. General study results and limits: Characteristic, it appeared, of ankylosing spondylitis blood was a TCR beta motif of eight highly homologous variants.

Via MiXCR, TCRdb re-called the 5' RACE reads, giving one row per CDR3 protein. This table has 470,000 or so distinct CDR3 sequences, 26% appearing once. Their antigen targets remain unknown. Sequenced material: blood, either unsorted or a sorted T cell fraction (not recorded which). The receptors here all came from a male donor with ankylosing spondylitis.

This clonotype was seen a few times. This CDR3 is CASSLGQLVYNEQFF. The CDR3 nucleotides read TGTGCCAGCAGCTTAGGTCAGCTAGTGTACAATGAGCAGTTCTTC. This chain uses TRBV7-8 with TRBJ2-1, with D hard to call. Germline CDR1 SGHVS, CDR2 FQNEAQ. The CDR3 extends over 15 amino acids. With 1 base removed from V and 4 bases from J, the gap between germline ends came to 11 bases.

The CDR3 coding sequence is TGTGCCAGCAGCCCCGAACGGGGAATCCAAGAGACCCAGTACTTC. Translation gives CASSPERGIQETQYF. The rearrangement uses TRBV11-2 and TRBJ2-5, with D perhaps TRBD2 (5 bases). Germline lookup yields CDR1 SGHAT and CDR2 FQNNGV. This CDR3 is 15 amino acids long. V shed 5 bases and J shed 1 base, with 14 bases lying between them. The full variable domain, rest sourced from reference TRBV11-2 and TRBJ2-5, is EAGVAQSPRYKIIEKRQSVAFWCNPISGHATLYWYQQILGQGPKLLIQFQNNGVVDDSQLPKDRFSAERLKGVDSTLKIQPAKLEDSAVYLCASSPERGIQETQYFGPGTRLLVL.

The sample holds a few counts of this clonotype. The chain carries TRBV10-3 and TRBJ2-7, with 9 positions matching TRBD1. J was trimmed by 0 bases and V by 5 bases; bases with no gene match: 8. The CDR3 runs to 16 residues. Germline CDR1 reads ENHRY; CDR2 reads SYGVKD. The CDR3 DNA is TGTGCCATCAGTCCCCGGACAGGGGCCGTCTCCTACGAGCAGTACGTC. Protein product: CAISPRTGAVSYEQYV.

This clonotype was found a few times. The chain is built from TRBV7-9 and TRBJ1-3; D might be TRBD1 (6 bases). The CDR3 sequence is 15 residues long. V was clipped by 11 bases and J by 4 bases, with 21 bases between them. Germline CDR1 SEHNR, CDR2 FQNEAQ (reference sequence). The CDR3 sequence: CAAIRGGQKGNTIYF. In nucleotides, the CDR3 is TGTGCCGCCATCCGAGGGGGGCAGAAAGGAAACACCATATATTTT.

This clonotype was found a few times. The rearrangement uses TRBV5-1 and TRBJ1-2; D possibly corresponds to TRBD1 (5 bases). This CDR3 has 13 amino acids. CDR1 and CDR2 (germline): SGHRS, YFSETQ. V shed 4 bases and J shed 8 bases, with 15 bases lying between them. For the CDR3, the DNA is TGCGCCAGCAGCACCGGGACGGGGAGAGGCTACACCTTC. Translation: CASSTGTGRGYTF.

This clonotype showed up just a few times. CDR3 nucleotides: TGTGCCAGCAGCTTAGCTCTGGGTTTCTTTCAGCCCCAGCATTTT. It specifies CASSLALGFFQPQHF. The genes are TRBV7-8 and TRBJ1-5; D remains ambiguous. CDR3 length: 15 residues. Germline V gene lookup returns CDR1 SGHVS and CDR2 FQNEAQ. Deletions cut 0 bases from V and 6 bases from J, with 12 bases between.

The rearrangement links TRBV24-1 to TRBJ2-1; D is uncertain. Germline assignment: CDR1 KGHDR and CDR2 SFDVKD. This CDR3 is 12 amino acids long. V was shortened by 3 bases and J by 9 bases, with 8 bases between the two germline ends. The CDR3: CATSDQEIEQFF. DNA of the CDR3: TGTGCCACCAGTGATCAAGAGATTGAGCAGTTCTTC.

The CDR3 is CASSLPLAAREQFF. The DNA for the CDR3 is TGTGCCAGCAGTTTACCATTAGCGGCGCGCGAGCAGTTCTTC. The chain is built from TRBV28 and TRBJ2-1; D is possibly TRBD2 (6 bases). Germline V gene data show CDR1 as MDHEN and CDR2 as SYDVKM. The V end was cut by 2 bases, the J end by 10 bases, with 15 bases between. There are 14 residues in the CDR3.

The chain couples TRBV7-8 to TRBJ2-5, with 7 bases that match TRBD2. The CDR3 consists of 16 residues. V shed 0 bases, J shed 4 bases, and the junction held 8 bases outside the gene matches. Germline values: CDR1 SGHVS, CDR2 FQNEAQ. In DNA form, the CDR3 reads TGTGCCAGCAGCTTAGCTTTTACTAGCGCGGGAGAGACCCAGTACTTC. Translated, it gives CASSLAFTSAGETQYF.

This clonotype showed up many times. The CDR3 DNA reads TGCGCCAGCAGCCTGGGTCCATTCACCGGGGAGCTGTTTTTT. Amino acids: CASSLGPFTGELFF. The chain is built from TRBV5-1 and TRBJ2-2; no firm D call. Trimming took 4 bases from V and 4 from J, leaving 11 bases between them. The germline gives CDR1 SGHRS, CDR2 YFSETQ. This CDR3 spans 14 amino acids. Full variable domain (remainder filled in from reference TRBV5-1 and TRBJ2-2): KAGVTQTPRYLIKTRGQQVTLSCSPISGHRSVSWYQQTPGQGLQFLFEYFSETQRNKGNFPGRFSGRQFSNSRSEMNVSTLELGDSALYLCASSLGPFTGELFFGEGSRLTVL.

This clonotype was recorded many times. The CDR3 protein is CASSLAGGLSYNEQFF. Here the CDR3 DNA reads TGCGCCAGCAGCTTGGCGGGGGGATTATCCTACAATGAGCAGTTCTTC. The chain couples TRBV5-1 to TRBJ2-1; 7 bases fit TRBD2. Germline CDR1 is SGHRS and CDR2 is YFSETQ. CDR3 length equals 16 residues. V was pared by 0 bases and J by 1 base, with 4 bases of the junction left unmatched.

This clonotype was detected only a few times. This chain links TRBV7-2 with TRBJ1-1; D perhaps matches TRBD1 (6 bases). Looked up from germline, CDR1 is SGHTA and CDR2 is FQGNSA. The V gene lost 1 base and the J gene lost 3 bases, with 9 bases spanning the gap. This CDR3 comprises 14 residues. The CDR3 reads CASSLVGAYTEAFF. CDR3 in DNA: TGTGCCAGCAGCTTAGTGGGGGCCTACACTGAAGCTTTCTTT.

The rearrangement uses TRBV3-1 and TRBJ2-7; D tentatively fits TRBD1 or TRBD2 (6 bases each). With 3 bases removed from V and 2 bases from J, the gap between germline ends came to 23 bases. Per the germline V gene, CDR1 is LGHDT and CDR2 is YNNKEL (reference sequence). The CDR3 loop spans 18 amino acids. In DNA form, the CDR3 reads TGTGCCAGCAGCCAGCCGACGTTAGGGGGGATCCTCGCCTACGAGCAGTACGTC. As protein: CASSQPTLGGILAYEQYV.

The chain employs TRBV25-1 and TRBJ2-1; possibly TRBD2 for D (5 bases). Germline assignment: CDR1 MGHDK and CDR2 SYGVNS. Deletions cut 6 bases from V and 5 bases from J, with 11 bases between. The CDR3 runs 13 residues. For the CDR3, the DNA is TGTGCCAGCAGCTGGACTTCCAACAATGAGCAGTTCTTC. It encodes CASSWTSNNEQFF.

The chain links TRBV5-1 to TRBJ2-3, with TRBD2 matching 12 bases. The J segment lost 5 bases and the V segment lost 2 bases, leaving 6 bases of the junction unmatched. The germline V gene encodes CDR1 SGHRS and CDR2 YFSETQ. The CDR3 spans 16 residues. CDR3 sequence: CASSFSTSGSGDTQYF. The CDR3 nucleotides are TGCGCCAGCAGCTTTTCGACTAGCGGGAGCGGAGATACGCAGTATTTT.

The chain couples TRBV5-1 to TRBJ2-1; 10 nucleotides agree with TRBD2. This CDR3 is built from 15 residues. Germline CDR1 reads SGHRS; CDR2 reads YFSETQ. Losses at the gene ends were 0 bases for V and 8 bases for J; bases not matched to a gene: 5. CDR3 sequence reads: CASSLVTSGYYEQFF. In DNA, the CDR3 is TGCGCCAGCAGCTTGGTGACTAGCGGGTACTATGAGCAGTTCTTC. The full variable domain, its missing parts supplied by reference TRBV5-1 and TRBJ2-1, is KAGVTQTPRYLIKTRGQQVTLSCSPISGHRSVSWYQQTPGQGLQFLFEYFSETQRNKGNFPGRFSGRQFSNSRSEMNVSTLELGDSALYLCASSLVTSGYYEQFFGPGTRLTVL.

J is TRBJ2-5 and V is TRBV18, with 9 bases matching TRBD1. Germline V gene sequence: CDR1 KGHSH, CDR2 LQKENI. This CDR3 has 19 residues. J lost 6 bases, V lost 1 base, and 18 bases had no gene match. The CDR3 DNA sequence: TGTGCCAGCTCACCACGTGCCAGTCCCGGGACAGGGAGGAGGCAGACCCAGTACTTC. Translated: CASSPRASPGTGRRQTQYF.

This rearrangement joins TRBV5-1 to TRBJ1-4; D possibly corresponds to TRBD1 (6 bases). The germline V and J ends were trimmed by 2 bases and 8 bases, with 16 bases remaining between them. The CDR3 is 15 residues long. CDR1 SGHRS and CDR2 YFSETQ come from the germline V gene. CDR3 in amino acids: CASSFNALTGEKLFF. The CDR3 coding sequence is TGCGCCAGCAGCTTCAACGCGCTGACAGGAGAAAAACTGTTTTTT.

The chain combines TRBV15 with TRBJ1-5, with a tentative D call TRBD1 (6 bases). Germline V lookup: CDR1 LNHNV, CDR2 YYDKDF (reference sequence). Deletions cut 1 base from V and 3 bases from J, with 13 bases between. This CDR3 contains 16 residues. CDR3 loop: CATSRGTGTFNQPQHF. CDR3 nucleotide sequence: TGTGCCACCAGCAGAGGCACAGGGACATTCAATCAGCCCCAGCATTTT.

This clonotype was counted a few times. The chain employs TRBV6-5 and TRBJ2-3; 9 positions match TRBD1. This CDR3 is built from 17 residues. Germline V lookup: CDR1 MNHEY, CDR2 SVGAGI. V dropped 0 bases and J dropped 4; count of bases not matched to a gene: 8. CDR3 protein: CASSYSAFGTGSDTQYF. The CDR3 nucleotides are TGTGCCAGCAGTTACTCAGCATTCGGGACAGGGTCAGATACGCAGTATTTT.